This T cell receptor (beta chain) was obtained from a study of blood T cell repertoires in COVID-19. Across the whole study: In each case, the material was cDNA or gDNA derived from T cells, B-cell-depleted T cells, or PBMCs.

The assay was immunoSEQ multiplex PCR, and TCRdb's table has in-frame clones only and misses some. Of about 230,000 clones in the sample, around 88% were seen once. This CDR3 is built from 13 residues. Germline V lookup: CDR1 ENHRY, CDR2 SYGVKD. Trimming stripped 8 bases from V and 6 bases from J, with 14 bases between. This chain connects TRBV10-3 to TRBJ1-3; D may be TRBD1 (6 bases). Sequencing input: PBMCs or T cells enriched from blood (not recorded which). The sequence came from a woman aged 35 to 49 with acute COVID-19. CDR3 sequence: CAIGRTEKNTIYF. The CDR3 DNA reads TGTGCCATCGGTCGGACAGAGAAAAACACCATATATTTT.